This paragraph reports one T cell receptor beta chain. Antigen unknown. An end of the junction differs from the germline gene, which may be a read error. The data were obtained in a study of blood T cells in healthy people across ages. The CDR3 extends over 17 amino acids. Germline V gene sequence: CDR1 MDHEN, CDR2 SYDVKM. Sample-barcoded 5' priming and a J-beta primer mix drove a second PCR of roughly 7 to 11 cycles. Every individual sample yielded 2.5 million or more paired-end reads (each containing CDR3). TCRdb independently ran MiXCR on the 5' RACE reads; one entry per CDR3 protein. The sample lists more than 650,000 distinct CDR3 sequences, about 24% occurring once. Study-level points and caveats: Without sorted subsets, naive and antigen-experienced compartments could not be conclusively compared.

The origin of this receptor is a man between 70 and 80 years old in good health. The chain recombines TRBV28 with TRBJ2-2; D tentatively reads TRBD1 or TRBD2 (5 bases each). Sequenced: blood. The CDR3 DNA reads as TGTGCCAGCAGTTTAATCCGTAGACAGAGGGGCACCGGGGAGCCGTTTTTT. Protein sequence: CASSLIRRQRGTGEPFF.